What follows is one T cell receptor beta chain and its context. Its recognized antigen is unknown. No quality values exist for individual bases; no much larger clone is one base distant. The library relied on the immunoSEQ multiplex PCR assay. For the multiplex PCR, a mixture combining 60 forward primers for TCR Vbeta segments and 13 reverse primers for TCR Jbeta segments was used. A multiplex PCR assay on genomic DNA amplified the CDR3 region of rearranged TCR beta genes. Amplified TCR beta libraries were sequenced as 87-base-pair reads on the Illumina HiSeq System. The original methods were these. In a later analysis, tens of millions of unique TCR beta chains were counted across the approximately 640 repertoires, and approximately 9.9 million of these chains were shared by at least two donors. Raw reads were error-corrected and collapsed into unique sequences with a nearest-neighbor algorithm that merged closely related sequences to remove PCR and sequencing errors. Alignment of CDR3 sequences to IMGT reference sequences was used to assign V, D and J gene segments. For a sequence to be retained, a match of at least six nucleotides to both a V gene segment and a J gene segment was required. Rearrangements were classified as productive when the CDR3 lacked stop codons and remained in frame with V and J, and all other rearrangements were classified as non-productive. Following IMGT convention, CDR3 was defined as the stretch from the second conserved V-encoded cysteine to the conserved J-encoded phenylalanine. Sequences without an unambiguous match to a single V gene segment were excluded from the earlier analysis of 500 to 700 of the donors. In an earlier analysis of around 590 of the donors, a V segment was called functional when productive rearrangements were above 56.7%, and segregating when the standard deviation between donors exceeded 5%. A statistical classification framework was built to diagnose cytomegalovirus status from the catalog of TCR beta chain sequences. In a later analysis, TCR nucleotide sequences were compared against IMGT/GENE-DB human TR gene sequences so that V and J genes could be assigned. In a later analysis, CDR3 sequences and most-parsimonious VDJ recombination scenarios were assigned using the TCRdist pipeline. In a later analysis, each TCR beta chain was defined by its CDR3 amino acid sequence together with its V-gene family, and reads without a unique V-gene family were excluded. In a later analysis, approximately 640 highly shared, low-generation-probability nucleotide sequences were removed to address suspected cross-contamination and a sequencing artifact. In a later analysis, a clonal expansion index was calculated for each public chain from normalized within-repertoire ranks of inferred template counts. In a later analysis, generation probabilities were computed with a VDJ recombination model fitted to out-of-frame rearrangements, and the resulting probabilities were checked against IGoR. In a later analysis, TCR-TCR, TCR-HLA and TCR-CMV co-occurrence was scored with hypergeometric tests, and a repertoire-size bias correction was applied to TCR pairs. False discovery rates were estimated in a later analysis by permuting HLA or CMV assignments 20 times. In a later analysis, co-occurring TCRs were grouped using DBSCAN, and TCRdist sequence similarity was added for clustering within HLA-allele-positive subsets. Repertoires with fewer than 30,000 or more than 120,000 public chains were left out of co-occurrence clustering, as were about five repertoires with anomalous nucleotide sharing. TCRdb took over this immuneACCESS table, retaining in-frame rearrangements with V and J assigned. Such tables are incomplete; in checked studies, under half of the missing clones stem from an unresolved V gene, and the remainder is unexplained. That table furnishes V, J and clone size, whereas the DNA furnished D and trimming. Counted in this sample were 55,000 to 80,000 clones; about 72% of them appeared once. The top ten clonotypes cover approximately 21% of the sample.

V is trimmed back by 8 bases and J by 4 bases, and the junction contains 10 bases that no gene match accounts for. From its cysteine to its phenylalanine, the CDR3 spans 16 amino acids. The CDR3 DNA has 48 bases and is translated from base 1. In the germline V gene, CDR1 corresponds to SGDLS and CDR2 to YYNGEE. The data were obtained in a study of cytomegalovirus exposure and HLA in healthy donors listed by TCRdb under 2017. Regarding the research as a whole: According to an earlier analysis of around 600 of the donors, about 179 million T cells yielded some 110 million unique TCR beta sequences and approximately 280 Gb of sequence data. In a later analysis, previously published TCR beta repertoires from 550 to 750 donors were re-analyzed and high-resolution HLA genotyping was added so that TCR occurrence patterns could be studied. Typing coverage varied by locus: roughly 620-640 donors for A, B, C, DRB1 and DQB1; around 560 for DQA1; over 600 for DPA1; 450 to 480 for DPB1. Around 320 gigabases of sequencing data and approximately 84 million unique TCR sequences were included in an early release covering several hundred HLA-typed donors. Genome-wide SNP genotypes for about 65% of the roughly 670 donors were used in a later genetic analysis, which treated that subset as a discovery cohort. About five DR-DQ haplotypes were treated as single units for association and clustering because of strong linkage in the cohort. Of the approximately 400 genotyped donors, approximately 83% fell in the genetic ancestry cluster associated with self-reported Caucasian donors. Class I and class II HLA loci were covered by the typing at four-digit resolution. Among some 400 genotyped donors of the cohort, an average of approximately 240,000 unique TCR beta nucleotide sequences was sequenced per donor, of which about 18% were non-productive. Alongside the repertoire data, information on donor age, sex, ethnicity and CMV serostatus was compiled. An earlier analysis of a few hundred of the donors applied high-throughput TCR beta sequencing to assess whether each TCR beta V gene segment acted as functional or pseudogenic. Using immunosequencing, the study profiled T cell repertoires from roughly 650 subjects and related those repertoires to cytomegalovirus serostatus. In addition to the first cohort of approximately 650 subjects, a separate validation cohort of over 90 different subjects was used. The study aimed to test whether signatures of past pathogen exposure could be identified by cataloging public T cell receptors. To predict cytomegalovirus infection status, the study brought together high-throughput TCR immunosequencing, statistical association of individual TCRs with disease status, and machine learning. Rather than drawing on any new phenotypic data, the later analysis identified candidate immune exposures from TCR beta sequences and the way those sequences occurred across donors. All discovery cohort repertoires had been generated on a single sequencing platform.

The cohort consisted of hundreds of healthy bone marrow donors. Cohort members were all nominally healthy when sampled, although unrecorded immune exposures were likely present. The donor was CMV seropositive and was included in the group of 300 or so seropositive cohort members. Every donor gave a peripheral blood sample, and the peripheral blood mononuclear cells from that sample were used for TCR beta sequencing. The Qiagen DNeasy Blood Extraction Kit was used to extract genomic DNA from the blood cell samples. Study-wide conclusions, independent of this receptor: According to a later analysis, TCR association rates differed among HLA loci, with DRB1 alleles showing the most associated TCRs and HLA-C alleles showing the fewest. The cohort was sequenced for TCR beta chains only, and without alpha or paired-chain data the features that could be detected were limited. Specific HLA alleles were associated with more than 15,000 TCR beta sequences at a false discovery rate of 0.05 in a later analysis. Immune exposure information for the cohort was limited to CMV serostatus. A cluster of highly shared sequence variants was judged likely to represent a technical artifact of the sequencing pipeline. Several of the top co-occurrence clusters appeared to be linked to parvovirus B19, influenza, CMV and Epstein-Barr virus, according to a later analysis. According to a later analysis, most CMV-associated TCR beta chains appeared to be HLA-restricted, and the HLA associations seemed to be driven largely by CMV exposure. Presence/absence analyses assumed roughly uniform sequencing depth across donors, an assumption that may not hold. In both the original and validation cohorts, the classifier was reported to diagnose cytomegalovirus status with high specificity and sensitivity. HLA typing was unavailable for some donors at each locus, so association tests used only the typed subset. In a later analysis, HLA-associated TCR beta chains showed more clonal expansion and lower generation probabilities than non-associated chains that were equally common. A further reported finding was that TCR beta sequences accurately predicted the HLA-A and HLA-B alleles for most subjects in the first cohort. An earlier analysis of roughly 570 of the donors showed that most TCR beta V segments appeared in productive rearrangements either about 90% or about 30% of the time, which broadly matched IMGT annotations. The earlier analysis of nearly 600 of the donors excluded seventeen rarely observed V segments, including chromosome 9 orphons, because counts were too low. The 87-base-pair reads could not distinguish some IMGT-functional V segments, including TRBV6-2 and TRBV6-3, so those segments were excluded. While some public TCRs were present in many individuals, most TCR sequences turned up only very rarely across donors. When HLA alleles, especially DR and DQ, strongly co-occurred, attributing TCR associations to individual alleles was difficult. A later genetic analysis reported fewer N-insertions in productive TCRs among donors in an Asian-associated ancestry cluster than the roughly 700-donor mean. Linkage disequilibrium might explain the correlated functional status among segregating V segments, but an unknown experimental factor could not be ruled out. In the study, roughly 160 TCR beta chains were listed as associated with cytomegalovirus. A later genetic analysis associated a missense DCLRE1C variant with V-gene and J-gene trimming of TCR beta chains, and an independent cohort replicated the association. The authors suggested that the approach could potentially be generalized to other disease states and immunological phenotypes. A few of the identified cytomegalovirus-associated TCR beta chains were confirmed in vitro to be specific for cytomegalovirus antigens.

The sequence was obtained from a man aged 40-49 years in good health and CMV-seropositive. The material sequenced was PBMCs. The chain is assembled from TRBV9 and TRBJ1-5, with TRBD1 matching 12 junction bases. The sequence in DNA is TGTGCCAGTTCATCGGGACAGGGGGCCCCAAATCAGCCCCAGCATTTT. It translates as CASSSGQGAPNQPQHF.